The rows below give T cell receptor beta chains drawn from one sample of a study of blood T cell repertoires in COVID-19. Measured with immunoSEQ multiplex PCR; TCRdb has only the in-frame clones, and not every one. This table has around 300,000 clones, 88% appearing once. Sequencing used peripheral blood. Every receptor here comes from a woman in her twenties or thirties with COVID-19, enrolled during active disease. CDR3s include the opening cysteine and the closing phenylalanine or tryptophan. A D gene is named only where the DNA matches it firmly. Where a row states a size, it is once, few, many or the class of an expanded clone; other rows omit it.

j_call v_call d_call clone_size cdr3_aa cdr3_nt
TRBJ2-1 TRBV7-7 NA NA CASSLNPLVNEQFF TGTGCTAGCAGCTTAAACCCCCTAGTGAATGAGCAGTTCTTC
TRBJ1-1 TRBV11-3 NA NA CASSLDCRQCSMNTEAFF TGTGCCAGCAGCTTAGATTGTAGACAGTGCTCCATGAACACTGAAGCTTTCTTT
TRBJ1-2 TRBV7-8 NA NA CASSLAGGYGYTF TGTGCCAGCAGCTTAGCGGGGGGCTATGGCTACACCTTC
TRBJ2-1 TRBV5-1 TRBD1 NA CASSGTGLRDEQFF TGCGCCAGCAGCGGGACAGGCCTTCGGGATGAGCAGTTCTTC
TRBJ2-7 TRBV6-1 TRBD1 NA CASSEVGRGPYEQYF TGTGCCAGCAGTGAAGTAGGCAGGGGGCCCTACGAGCAGTACTTC
TRBJ1-6 TRBV19 NA NA CASRTEGHQSSPLHF TGTGCCAGTAGAACTGAGGGACACCAATCTTCACCCCTCCACTTT
TRBJ1-1 TRBV6-5 NA NA CASSYSGGAVEAFF TGTGCCAGCAGTTACTCGGGGGGGGCAGTTGAAGCTTTCTTT
TRBJ1-2 TRBV21-1 NA NA CASSKHRSNGYTF TGTGCCAGCAGCAAACACAGGAGCAATGGCTACACCTTC
TRBJ2-5 TRBV7-8 NA NA CASSFGIETQYF TGTGCCAGCAGCTTCGGTATTGAGACCCAGTACTTC
TRBJ2-7 TRBV12-3/TRBV12-4 NA NA CASSFPLSEQYF TGTGCCAGCAGTTTCCCTCTTAGCGAGCAGTACTTC
TRBJ1-3 TRBV12-3/TRBV12-4 NA once CASSPSGGNTIYF TGTGCCAGCAGTCCATCCGGGGGGAACACCATATATTTT
TRBJ1-3 TRBV7-9 NA NA CASTPPLSGNTIYF TGTGCCAGCACCCCCCCCCTATCTGGAAACACCATATATTTT
TRBJ1-1 TRBV5-4 TRBD1 NA CASSVQGGNTEAFF TGTGCCAGCAGCGTACAGGGGGGGAACACTGAAGCTTTCTTT
TRBJ1-2 TRBV5-6 TRBD1 NA CASSQQGAGYGYTF TGTGCCAGCAGCCAACAGGGGGCCGGCTATGGCTACACCTTC
TRBJ2-5 TRBV4-3 TRBD2 NA CASSQGLAGGETQYF TGCGCCAGCAGCCAAGGTCTAGCGGGGGGAGAGACCCAGTACTTC
TRBJ1-6 TRBV30 TRBD1 NA CAWGDRGREVAPLHF TGTGCCTGGGGGGACAGGGGGCGCGAAGTTGCACCCCTCCACTTT